This paragraph covers one TCR beta chain sequence. Its antigen is not identified. Per the germline V gene, CDR1 is SGDLS and CDR2 is YYNGEE. The CDR3 is 14 residues long. The ends were cut back, 3 bases at V and 2 bases at J, with 11 bases in the middle. These data are taken from a study of somatic mutations in cytotoxic T cells in rheumatoid arthritis. Study-level findings and limits: With fewer than 85 patients examined, about eight had a largest CD8+ clone exceeding 20% of CD8+ cells. For CD8+ T-cell clonality, rheumatoid arthritis patients and age-matched healthy controls did not differ significantly.

The table came from immunoSEQ multiplex PCR; TCRdb's copy has only in-frame clones and leaves some out. The sample has 15,000 to 20,000 clones, 82% seen once; the top ten hold about 8.1%. The TCR was taken from an adult with rheumatoid arthritis. The chain couples TRBV9 to TRBJ1-1; D gene ambiguous. Sequencing was carried out using CD8+ T cells sorted from blood. The CDR3 sequence is CASSAEGTNTEAFF. In DNA form, the CDR3 reads TGTGCCAGCAGCGCTGAGGGCACCAACACTGAAGCTTTCTTT.